The clone carrying this TCR beta chain was counted between two and nine times. Its antigen is not known. This entry comes from a study of T-cell memory formation after mild COVID-19. Study-level points and caveats: Cross-reactive memory seemingly joined, as some responding clones were found in pre-infection memory.

The germline gives CDR1 GTSNPN, CDR2 SVGIG (reference sequence). The ends lost 2 bases at V and 9 bases at J; junction bases unmatched: 11. The CDR3 length is 15 residues. TCRdb independently ran MiXCR on the 5' RACE reads; one entry per CDR3 protein. Among 100,000 or so distinct CDR3 sequences listed, 11% were seen once. The TCR sequence derives from a man between 18 and 29 years old who had mild COVID-19 (a few samples of this study predate the infection). Cell type and time point are not known. The specimen was PBMCs or a T cell subset sorted from them (not recorded which). The genes are TRBV30 and TRBJ2-7; 12 bases align to TRBD1. CDR3 coding DNA: TGTGCCTGGAGTATCGGGACAGGGGGCCCCGAGGGGCAGTACTTC. Protein sequence: CAWSIGTGGPEGQYF.